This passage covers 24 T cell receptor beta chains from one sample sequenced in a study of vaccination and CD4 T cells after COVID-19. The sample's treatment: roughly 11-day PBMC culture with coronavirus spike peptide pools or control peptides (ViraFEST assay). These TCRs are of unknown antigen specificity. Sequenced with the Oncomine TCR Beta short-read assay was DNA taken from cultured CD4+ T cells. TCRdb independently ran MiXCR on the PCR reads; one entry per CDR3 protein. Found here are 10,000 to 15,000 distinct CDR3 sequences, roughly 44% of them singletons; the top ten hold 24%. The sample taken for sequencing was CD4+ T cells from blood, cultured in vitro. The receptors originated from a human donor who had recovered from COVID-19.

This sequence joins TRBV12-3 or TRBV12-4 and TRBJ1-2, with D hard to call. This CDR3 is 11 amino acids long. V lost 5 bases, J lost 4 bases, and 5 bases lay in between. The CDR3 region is CASSLGYGYTF. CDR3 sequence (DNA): TGTGCCAGCAGTCTTGGCTATGGCTACACCTTC.

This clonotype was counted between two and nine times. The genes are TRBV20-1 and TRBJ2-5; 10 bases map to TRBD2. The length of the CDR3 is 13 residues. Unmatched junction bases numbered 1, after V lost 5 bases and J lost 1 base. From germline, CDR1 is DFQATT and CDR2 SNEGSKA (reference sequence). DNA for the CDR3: TGCAGTGCTCCTAGCGGGAGCCAAGAGACCCAGTACTTC. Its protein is CSAPSGSQETQYF.

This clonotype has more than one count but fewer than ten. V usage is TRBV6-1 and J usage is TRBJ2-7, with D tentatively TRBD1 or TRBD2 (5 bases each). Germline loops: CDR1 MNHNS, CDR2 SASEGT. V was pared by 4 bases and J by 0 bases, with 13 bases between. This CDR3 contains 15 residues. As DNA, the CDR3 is TGTGCCAGCAGTGGAGGCAGGGCGGGCTCCTACGAGCAGTACTTC. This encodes CASSGGRAGSYEQYF.

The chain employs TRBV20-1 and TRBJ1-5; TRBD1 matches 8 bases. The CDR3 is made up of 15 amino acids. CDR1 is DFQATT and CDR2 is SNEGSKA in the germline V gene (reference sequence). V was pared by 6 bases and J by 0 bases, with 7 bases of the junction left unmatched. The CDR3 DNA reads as TGCAGTGCCGGACCTGGACAGGGTAGCAATCAGCCCCAGCATTTT. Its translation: CSAGPGQGSNQPQHF.

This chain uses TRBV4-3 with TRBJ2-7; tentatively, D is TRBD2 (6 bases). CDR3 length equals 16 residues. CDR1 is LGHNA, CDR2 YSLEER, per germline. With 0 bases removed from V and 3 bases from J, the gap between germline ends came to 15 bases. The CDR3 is CASSQDPGTELYEQYF. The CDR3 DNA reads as TGCGCCAGCAGCCAAGATCCGGGGACTGAACTCTACGAGCAGTACTTC.

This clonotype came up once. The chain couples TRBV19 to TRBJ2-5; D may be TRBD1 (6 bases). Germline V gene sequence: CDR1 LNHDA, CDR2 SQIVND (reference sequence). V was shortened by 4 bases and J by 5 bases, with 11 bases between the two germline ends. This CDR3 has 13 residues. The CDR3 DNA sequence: TGTGCCAGTAGTAACAGGGCGGCGGAGACCCAGTACTTC. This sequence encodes CASSNRAAETQYF.

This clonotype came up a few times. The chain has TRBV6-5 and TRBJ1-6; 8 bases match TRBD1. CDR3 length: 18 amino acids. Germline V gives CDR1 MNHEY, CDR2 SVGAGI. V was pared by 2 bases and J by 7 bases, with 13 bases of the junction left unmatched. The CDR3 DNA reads TGTGCCAGCAGTTACACATACTCCCAGGGGGCTGGGAATTCACCCCTCCACTTT. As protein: CASSYTYSQGAGNSPLHF.

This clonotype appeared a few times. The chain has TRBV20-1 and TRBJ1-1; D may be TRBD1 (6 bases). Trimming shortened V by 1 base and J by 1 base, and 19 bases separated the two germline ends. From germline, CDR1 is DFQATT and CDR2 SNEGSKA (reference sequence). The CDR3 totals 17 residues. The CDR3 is CSARGGGARVPNTEAFF. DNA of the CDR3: TGCAGTGCTAGAGGGGGGGGGGCCCGCGTCCCGAACACTGAAGCTTTCTTT.

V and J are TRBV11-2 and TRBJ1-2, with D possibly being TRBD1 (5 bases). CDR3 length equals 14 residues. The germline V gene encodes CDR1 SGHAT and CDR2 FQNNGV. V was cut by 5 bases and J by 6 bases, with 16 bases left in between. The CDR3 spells CASSLTPSGNGYTF. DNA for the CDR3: TGTGCCAGCAGCCTCACCCCCTCAGGGAATGGCTACACCTTC.

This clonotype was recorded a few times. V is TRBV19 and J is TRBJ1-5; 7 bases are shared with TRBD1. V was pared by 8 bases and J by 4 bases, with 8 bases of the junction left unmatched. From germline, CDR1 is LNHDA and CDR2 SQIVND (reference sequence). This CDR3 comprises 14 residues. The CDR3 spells CASGDSGENQPQHF. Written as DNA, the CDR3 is TGTGCCAGTGGGGACAGTGGAGAAAATCAGCCCCAGCATTTT.

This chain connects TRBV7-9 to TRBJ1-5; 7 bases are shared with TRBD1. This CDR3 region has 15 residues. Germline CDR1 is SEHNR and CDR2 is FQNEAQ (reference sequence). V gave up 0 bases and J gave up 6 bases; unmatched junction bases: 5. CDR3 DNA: TGTGCCAGCAGCTTAGCGCAAGGGGGCTCTCAGCCCCAGCATTTT. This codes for CASSLAQGGSQPQHF. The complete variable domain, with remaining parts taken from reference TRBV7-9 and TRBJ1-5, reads DTGVSQNPRHKITKRGQNVTFRCDPISEHNRLYWYRQTLGQGPEFLTYFQNEAQLEKSRLLSDRFSAERPKGSFSTLEIQRTEQGDSAMYLCASSLAQGGSQPQHFGDGTRLSIL.

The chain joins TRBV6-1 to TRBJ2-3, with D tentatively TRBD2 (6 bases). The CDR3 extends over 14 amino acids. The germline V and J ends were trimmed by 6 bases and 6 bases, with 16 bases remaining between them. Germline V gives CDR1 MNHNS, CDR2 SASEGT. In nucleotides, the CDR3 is TGTGCCAGCAGCCCGACTAGTCCCCTCGATACGCAGTATTTT. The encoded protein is CASSPTSPLDTQYF.

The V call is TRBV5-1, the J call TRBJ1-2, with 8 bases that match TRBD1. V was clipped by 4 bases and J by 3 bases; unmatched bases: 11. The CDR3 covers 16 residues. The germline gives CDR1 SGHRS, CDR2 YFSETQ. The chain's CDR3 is CASSAEAGTGHYGYTF. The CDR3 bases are TGCGCCAGCAGCGCGGAGGCGGGGACAGGCCACTATGGCTACACCTTC.

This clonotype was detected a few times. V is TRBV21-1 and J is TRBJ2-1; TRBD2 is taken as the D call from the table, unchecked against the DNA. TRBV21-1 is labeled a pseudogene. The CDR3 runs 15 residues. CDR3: CASSLLSGSGNEQFF. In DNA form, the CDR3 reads TGTGCCAGCAGTTTACTAAGCGGGAGCGGGAATGAGCAGTTCTTC.

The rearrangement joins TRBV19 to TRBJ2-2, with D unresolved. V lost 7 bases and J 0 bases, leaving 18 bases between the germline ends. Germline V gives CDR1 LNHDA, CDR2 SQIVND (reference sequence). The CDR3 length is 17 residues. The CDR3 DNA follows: TGTGCCAGTACCCTAGGGCAGTTAACTTCGAACACCGGGGAGCTGTTTTTT. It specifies CASTLGQLTSNTGELFF.

The chain's CDR3 is CASSREVSQPQHF. The DNA of the CDR3 is TGTGCCAGCAGCCGAGAGGTCTCCCAGCCCCAGCATTTT. The chain has TRBV7-9 and TRBJ1-5, with D unclear. This CDR3 has 13 amino acids. V lost 5 bases and J 7 bases, leaving 12 bases between the germline ends. Germline values: CDR1 SEHNR, CDR2 FQNEAQ (reference sequence).

CDR3 in amino acids: CASRRSGGENTGELFF. CDR3 nucleotide sequence: TGTGCCAGCAGGAGGAGCGGGGGGGAGAACACCGGGGAGCTGTTTTTT. The chain carries TRBV2 and TRBJ2-2; TRBD2 aligns across 10 bases. The trim removed 6 bases at V and 1 base at J, leaving 5 bases unmatched. Germline values: CDR1 SNHLY, CDR2 FYNNEI. The CDR3 loop spans 16 amino acids.

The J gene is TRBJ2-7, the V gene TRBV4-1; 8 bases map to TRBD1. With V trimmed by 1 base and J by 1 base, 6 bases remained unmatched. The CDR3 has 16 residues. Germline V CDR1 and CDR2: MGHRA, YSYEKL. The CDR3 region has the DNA TGCGCCAGCAGCCAAGGCCTGGGGGACAGGTCCTACGAGCAGTACTTC. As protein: CASSQGLGDRSYEQYF.

This chain's CDR3 is CASSHRDTRPTGELFF. Here the CDR3 DNA reads TGTGCCAGCAGCCACCGGGACACCCGCCCCACCGGGGAGCTGTTTTTT. This chain uses TRBV6-1 with TRBJ2-2; D is perhaps TRBD1 (6 bases). Trimming removed 6 bases at V and 4 bases at J, with 18 bases between. The germline V gene has CDR1 MNHNS and CDR2 SASEGT. The CDR3 totals 16 residues.

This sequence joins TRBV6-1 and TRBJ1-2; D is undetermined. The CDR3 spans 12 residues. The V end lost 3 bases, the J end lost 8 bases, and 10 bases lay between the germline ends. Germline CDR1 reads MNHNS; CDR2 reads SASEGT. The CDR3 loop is CASSEAGMGYTF. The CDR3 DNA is TGTGCCAGCAGTGAGGCGGGAATGGGCTACACCTTC.

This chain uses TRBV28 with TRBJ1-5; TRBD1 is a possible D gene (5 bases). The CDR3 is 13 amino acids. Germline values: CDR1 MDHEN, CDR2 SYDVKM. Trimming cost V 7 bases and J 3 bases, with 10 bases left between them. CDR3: CASMGQLNQPQHF. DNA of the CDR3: TGTGCCAGCATGGGGCAGCTCAATCAGCCCCAGCATTTT.

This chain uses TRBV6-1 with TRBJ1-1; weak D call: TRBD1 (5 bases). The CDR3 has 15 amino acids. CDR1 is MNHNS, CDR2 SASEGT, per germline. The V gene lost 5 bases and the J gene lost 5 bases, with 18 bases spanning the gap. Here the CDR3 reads CASSKSLTGYTEAFF. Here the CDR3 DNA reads TGTGCCAGCAGTAAGTCTTTAACAGGTTATACTGAAGCTTTCTTT.

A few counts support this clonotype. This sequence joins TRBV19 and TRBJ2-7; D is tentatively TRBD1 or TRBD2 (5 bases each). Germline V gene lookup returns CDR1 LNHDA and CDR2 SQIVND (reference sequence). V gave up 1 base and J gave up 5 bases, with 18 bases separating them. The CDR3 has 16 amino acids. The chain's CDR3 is CASSIGGWESLDEQYF. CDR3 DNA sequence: TGTGCCAGTAGTATAGGGGGGTGGGAGTCCCTCGACGAGCAGTACTTC.

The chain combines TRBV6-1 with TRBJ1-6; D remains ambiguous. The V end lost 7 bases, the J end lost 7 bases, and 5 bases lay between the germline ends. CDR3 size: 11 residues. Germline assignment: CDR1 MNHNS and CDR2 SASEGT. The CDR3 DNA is TGTGCCAGCATGCGAAATTCACCCCTCCACTTT. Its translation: CASMRNSPLHF.